The rows below give T cell receptor beta chains drawn from one sample of a study of T cell repertoires in cytomegalovirus infection. No antigen has been identified for these receptors. TCRdb ran MiXCR on the reads and lists one entry per CDR3 protein. This repertoire shows 800,000 to 950,000 distinct CDR3 sequences, less than 35% found once; its top ten account for 9.5% to 15%. Specimen: cultured CD8+ T cells from PBMCs, collected from culture after CMV antigen stimulation. These receptors came from a human donor in good health (CMV status not recorded). Some clones in this sample may be carry-over from other donors' samples. Both conserved end residues are part of each CDR3. Fields, in order: J gene, clone size, V gene, D gene, CDR3 DNA, CDR3 protein. The D gene is left open where the match is weak. Some rows have no size entry. The others give once, few or many, or a class for an expanded clone.

J: TRBJ2-3; size: few; V: TRBV7-3; D: TRBD2; DNA: TGTGCCAGCAGCCTAGGGACTAGCGGGGGGGCTTATACGCAGTATTTT; CDR3: CASSLGTSGGAYTQYF
J: TRBJ1-1; size: once; V: TRBV25-1; D: -; DNA: TGTGCCATTTTCTCAAGGCGCGGTCGTGGGGTCACTGAAGCTTTCTTT; CDR3: CAIFSRRGRGVTEAFF
J: TRBJ1-2; size: -; V: TRBV12-3/TRBV12-4; D: -; DNA: TGTGCCAGCAGTTTACGGTTGACAGATGGCTACACCTTC; CDR3: CASSLRLTDGYTF
J: TRBJ2-7; size: -; V: TRBV2; D: TRBD2; DNA: TGTGCCAGCAGTCCCGGACTAGCGGGGAGGTACGAGCAGTACTTC; CDR3: CASSPGLAGRYEQYF
J: TRBJ2-5; size: -; V: TRBV6-1; D: TRBD2; DNA: TGTGCCAACAGTGACGACTTCGGGACTACCCAAGAGACCCAGTACTTC; CDR3: CANSDDFGTTQETQYF
J: TRBJ2-1; size: -; V: TRBV5-3; D: TRBD1; DNA: TGTGCCAGGAACTGGAAAGGGGGCTATGAGCAGTTCTTC; CDR3: CARNWKGGYEQFF
J: TRBJ1-1; size: many; V: TRBV7-2; D: -; DNA: TGTGCCAGCAGCTTAAAAATCCGTTGGTCGTTACCTGAAGCTTTCTTT; CDR3: CASSLKIRWSLPEAFF
J: TRBJ2-3; size: -; V: TRBV7-2; D: TRBD2; DNA: TGTGCCAGCAGCTTAGCGCAACGGGGGGGCCTGACAGATACGCAGTATTTT; CDR3: CASSLAQRGGLTDTQYF
J: TRBJ2-1; size: many; V: TRBV2; D: TRBD2; DNA: TGTGCCAGCCCGGGACTAGTCGATGACGGGCAGTTCTTC; CDR3: CASPGLVDDGQFF
J: TRBJ2-3; size: -; V: TRBV19; D: -; DNA: TGTGCCAGTAGTAGTATCTCCACAGATACGCAGTATTTT; CDR3: CASSSISTDTQYF
J: TRBJ2-5; size: many; V: TRBV7-8; D: TRBD2; DNA: TGTGCCAGCAGCCGGGATAAACTAGCGATTCAAGAGACCCAGTACTTC; CDR3: CASSRDKLAIQETQYF
J: TRBJ1-1; size: few; V: TRBV4-2; D: -; DNA: TGTGCCAGCAGCCAAGAACTTTCAAGGATGTTAGCTTTCTTT; CDR3: CASSQELSRMLAFF
J: TRBJ2-3; size: few; V: TRBV6-6; D: -; DNA: TGTGCCAGTTCCCCGACGATCACAGATACGCAGTATTTT; CDR3: CASSPTITDTQYF
J: TRBJ2-5; size: few; V: TRBV6-1; D: TRBD1; DNA: TGTGCCAGCAGTGACGACAGGGGCAAAGACCAAGAGACCCAGTACTTC; CDR3: CASSDDRGKDQETQYF
J: TRBJ2-3; size: -; V: TRBV29-1; D: TRBD2; DNA: TGCAGCGTTGGCCGCGGGGGGGCTGGCACAGATACGCAGTATTTT; CDR3: CSVGRGGAGTDTQYF
J: TRBJ2-1; size: many; V: TRBV7-7; D: TRBD2; DNA: TGTGCTAGCAGCGTTAGCGGGGGGACCTACAATGAGCAGTTCTTC; CDR3: CASSVSGGTYNEQFF
J: TRBJ1-2; size: many; V: TRBV6-5; D: -; DNA: TGTGCCAGCAGAGCCGGGACTAACTATGGCTACACCTTC; CDR3: CASRAGTNYGYTF
J: TRBJ1-6; size: once; V: TRBV6-8; D: -; DNA: TGTGCCAGCACTACATGGGGGTTACAGGGCATCAAAAACTATTCACCCCTCCACTTT; CDR3: CASTTWGLQGIKNYSPLHF
J: TRBJ1-5; size: few; V: TRBV2; D: TRBD1; DNA: TGTGCCAGCACCTACAGGGGGGATAGCAATCAGCCCCAGCATTTT; CDR3: CASTYRGDSNQPQHF
J: TRBJ2-7; size: -; V: TRBV6-6; D: -; DNA: TGTGCCAGCAGTCAGGGACCAGGGAGCTCCTACGAGCAGTACTTC; CDR3: CASSQGPGSSYEQYF
J: TRBJ2-7; size: -; V: TRBV7-6; D: -; DNA: TGTGCCAGCAGCTTCGTAGGGGGGGATCGCTACGAGCAGTACTTC; CDR3: CASSFVGGDRYEQYF
J: TRBJ2-4; size: -; V: TRBV27; D: -; DNA: TGTGCCAGCAGTTTGGTCAGGCAGGGCATTCAGTACTTC; CDR3: CASSLVRQGIQYF
J: TRBJ1-5; size: few; V: TRBV20-1; D: -; DNA: TGCAGTGCTAGGGAAAAAGGGTTGGGGAGCAATCAGCCCCAGCATTTT; CDR3: CSAREKGLGSNQPQHF
J: TRBJ2-1; size: -; V: TRBV7-6; D: TRBD2; DNA: TGTGCCAGCAGCCCCGGGACTAGCTTAAGTAGTGAGCAGTTCTTC; CDR3: CASSPGTSLSSEQFF
J: TRBJ2-5; size: -; V: TRBV6-6; D: TRBD1; DNA: TGTGCCAGCAGTTACACGACAGGGAAGGAGACCCAGTACTTC; CDR3: CASSYTTGKETQYF
J: TRBJ2-5; size: few; V: TRBV20-1; D: -; DNA: TGCAGTGCTAGACTAGGGGGTCCCGCCGAAGAGACCCAGTACTTC; CDR3: CSARLGGPAEETQYF
J: TRBJ2-5; size: -; V: TRBV15; D: -; DNA: TGTGTCACCAGCAGAGATTTATCAAGACAAGAGACCCAGTACTTC; CDR3: CVTSRDLSRQETQYF
J: TRBJ2-2; size: -; V: TRBV6-5; D: -; DNA: TGTGCCAGCAGTTACTGGACGGAGACCGGGGAGCTGTTTTTT; CDR3: CASSYWTETGELFF
J: TRBJ1-2; size: few; V: TRBV10-3; D: TRBD1; DNA: TGTGCCATCAGTGAGTCGATGACAGGGAACACCTTC; CDR3: CAISESMTGNTF
J: TRBJ2-1; size: many; V: TRBV7-2; D: -; DNA: TGTGCCAGCAGCTCCGACCGTTCTAGTGAGCAGTTCTTC; CDR3: CASSSDRSSEQFF
J: TRBJ2-1; size: few; V: TRBV27; D: -; DNA: TGTGCCAGCAGTGACCTCAATGAGCAGTTCTTC; CDR3: CASSDLNEQFF
J: TRBJ1-1; size: -; V: TRBV29-1; D: TRBD1; DNA: TGCAGCGTCACAGGGGACCTCCCCGAAGCTTTCTTT; CDR3: CSVTGDLPEAFF
J: TRBJ2-5; size: -; V: TRBV15; D: -; DNA: TGTGCCACTAAGACAGAGCAAGAGACCCAGTACTTC; CDR3: CATKTEQETQYF
J: TRBJ2-2; size: -; V: TRBV4-1; D: -; DNA: TGCGCCAGCAGCCACTCCCGGGGAGGCACCGGGGAGCTGTTTTTT; CDR3: CASSHSRGGTGELFF
J: TRBJ1-2; size: -; V: TRBV9; D: TRBD1; DNA: TGTGCCAGCAGCGTCTCAGGGGGAGTTAACTATGGCTACACCTTC; CDR3: CASSVSGGVNYGYTF
J: TRBJ2-3; size: few; V: TRBV6-2/TRBV6-3; D: TRBD2; DNA: TGTGCCAGCGAGGGACTAGCGGGGTCAGATACGCAGTATTTT; CDR3: CASEGLAGSDTQYF
J: TRBJ1-1; size: -; V: TRBV14; D: -; DNA: TGTGCCAGCAGCCAAGTAGATTTGGTACGAATGAACACTGAAGCTTTCTTT; CDR3: CASSQVDLVRMNTEAFF
J: TRBJ1-5; size: few; V: TRBV12-3/TRBV12-4; D: -; DNA: TGTGCCAGCAGACCACCTGGGCAGCCCCAGCATTTT; CDR3: CASRPPGQPQHF
J: TRBJ2-7; size: -; V: TRBV4-1; D: -; DNA: TGCGCCAGCAGCCAAGGGGCTGGCCGCGAGCAGTACTTC; CDR3: CASSQGAGREQYF